This entry lists 10 T cell receptor beta chains sequenced from one sample in a study of shared clonotypes between healthy human individuals. This table comes from immunoSEQ multiplex PCR, and its TCRdb copy is limited to in-frame clones, with some not included. The table includes more than 850,000 clones, approximately 78% detected once. The sample was memory CD4+ T cells from PBMCs. Described subset: CD45RA-negative fraction. Receptor source: a young man in good health. Some clones in this sample may be carry-over from other donors' samples.

The chain recombines TRBV27 with TRBJ2-7, with 9 bases matching TRBD2. Germline CDR1 is MNHEY and CDR2 is SMNVEV (reference sequence). J was trimmed by 4 bases and V by 3 bases; bases with no gene match: 7. CDR3 length: 15 amino acids. CDR3 loop: CASSFSSGEHYEQYF. Here the CDR3 DNA reads TGTGCCAGCAGTTTTTCTAGCGGGGAACATTACGAGCAGTACTTC.

Comment on this clone: Since a much larger clone is just one base distant, this may be a read error. The V gene is TRBV30, the J gene TRBJ2-5; D gene unclear. Trimming pared 0 bases from V and 5 bases from J, leaving 4 bases between. This CDR3 contains 11 residues. Germline values: CDR1 GTSNPN, CDR2 SVGIG (reference sequence). The CDR3 DNA sequence: TGTGCCTGGAGTGTACCGGAGACCCAGTACTTC. Its translation: CAWSVPETQYF.

The rearrangement uses TRBV7-2 and TRBJ2-1, with D maybe TRBD2 (6 bases). Germline V CDR1 and CDR2: SGHTA, FQGNSA. Between the trimmed V and J ends, which lost 2 bases and 14 bases, there was a span of 19 bases. This CDR3 has 14 amino acids. As DNA, the CDR3 is TGTGCCAGCAGCTTACGGACTTATCCTCGGGGGAAGTTCTTC. Translated: CASSLRTYPRGKFF.

This chain links TRBV28 with TRBJ1-1; D unclear. Germline CDR1 reads MDHEN; CDR2 reads SYDVKM. Trimming shortened V by 6 bases and J by 0 bases, and 11 bases separated the two germline ends. CDR3 size: 14 residues. The CDR3 sequence is CASSPRLMNTEAFF. The CDR3 coding sequence is TGTGCCAGCAGCCCGAGACTGATGAACACTGAAGCTTTCTTT.

The chain carries TRBV28 and TRBJ1-4, with 9 bases identical to TRBD1. J gave up 5 bases and V 8 bases, and 3 bases lay outside the gene matches. CDR3 length equals 13 residues. Germline values: CDR1 MDHEN, CDR2 SYDVKM. DNA of the CDR3: TGTGCCAGCCTCGACAGGGGGAATGAAAAACTGTTTTTT. It yields the protein CASLDRGNEKLFF.

This chain joins TRBV7-2 and TRBJ1-2; no firm D call. The CDR3 is 16 amino acids. The germline gives CDR1 SGHTA, CDR2 FQGNSA. Trimming removed 4 bases at V and 0 bases at J, with 15 bases between. The CDR3 coding sequence is TGTGCCAGCAGCTCTGAACCCGCTGTAGCTAACTATGGCTACACCTTC. This sequence encodes CASSSEPAVANYGYTF.

The rearrangement links TRBV6-5 to TRBJ2-1; 14 positions match TRBD2. J gave up 8 bases and V 2 bases, and 2 bases lay outside the gene matches. Germline V gives CDR1 MNHEY, CDR2 SVGAGI. This CDR3 spans 15 amino acids. This chain's CDR3 is CASSYRLAGGDEQFF. The CDR3 nucleotides read TGTGCCAGCAGTTACCGACTAGCGGGGGGGGATGAGCAGTTCTTC.

This clone was counted a single time. The chain uses TRBV30 and TRBJ1-6; no reliable D call. Germline CDR1 and CDR2: GTSNPN and SVGIG (reference sequence). V gave up 4 bases and J gave up 9 bases, with 10 bases separating them. This CDR3 comprises 12 residues. CDR3 sequence reads: CAWTRPSSPLHF. DNA of the CDR3: TGTGCCTGGACCCGGCCTTCTTCACCCCTCCACTTT.

The CDR3 DNA is TGTGCCAGCAGTTTCGACGGGTACGAGCAGTACTTC. Its protein product is CASSFDGYEQYF. The rearrangement joins TRBV28 to TRBJ2-7, with D uncertain. CDR3 length equals 12 residues. Trimming removed 3 bases at V and 4 bases at J, with 7 bases between. In germline, CDR1 is MDHEN, CDR2 SYDVKM.

This rearrangement joins TRBV6-1 to TRBJ2-7; D not resolved. This CDR3 spans 13 amino acids. The germline V gene has CDR1 MNHNS and CDR2 SASEGT. V was shortened by 8 bases and J by 2 bases, with 13 bases between the two germline ends. Here the CDR3 reads CASRWTSPYEQYF. CDR3 nucleotides: TGTGCCAGCCGCTGGACCTCCCCCTACGAGCAGTACTTC.